By sample share, the clone carrying this TCR beta chain is medium-sized. No antigen is known for it. The sample originates from a study of T cell responses to AZD1222 COVID-19 vaccine. Study observations and caveats: No day 14 peak samples; only post-peak repertoires were characterized.

Deletions cut 4 bases from V and 7 bases from J, with 8 bases between. This CDR3 is 13 amino acids long. Per germline, CDR1 SGHTA and CDR2 FQGNSA. Generated by immunoSEQ multiplex PCR, the TCRdb table keeps only in-frame clones and is missing some. The profile shows around 100,000 clones, roughly 88% of them singletons. The specimen was peripheral blood, collected on day 0 of AZD1222 vaccination. The TCR comes from an adult in good health. The chain carries TRBV7-2 and TRBJ1-6, with unresolved D. Here the CDR3 reads CASSSTTNSPLHF. As DNA, the CDR3 is TGTGCCAGCAGCTCTACCACAAATTCACCCCTCCACTTT.